The clone carrying this T cell receptor beta chain appeared a few times. Distinct nucleotide sequences in the sample also encode this CDR3. This record comes from a study of blood T cell repertoires in COVID-19. Study-level background: From the United States, Italy and Spain came samples of acute and convalescent COVID-19. T cells, B-cell-depleted T cells, or PBMCs supplied cDNA or gDNA.

Patients from Seattle were sampled longitudinally, starting during active infection. Using immunoSEQ multiplex PCR, the repertoire was profiled, and TCRdb retains in-frame clones only, with some absent. The sample comprises 170,000 or so clones, 85% to 90% of which are singletons, and under 0.7% rests with the top ten. The V gene lost 0 bases and the J gene lost 2 bases, with 10 bases spanning the gap. This CDR3 is built from 15 residues. The germline V gene encodes CDR1 LGHDT and CDR2 YNNKEL (reference sequence). The chain combines TRBV3-1 (or the pseudogene TRBV3-2) with TRBJ1-2; possibly TRBD1 for D (5 bases). This receptor was obtained from a man aged 55 to 70 with COVID-19, enrolled during active disease. The specimen was peripheral blood. CDR3 DNA sequence: TGTGCCAGCAGCCAAGACCCTGACAGAAACTATGGCTACACCTTC. Its translation: CASSQDPDRNYGYTF.